This is a list of T cell receptor beta chains from one sample in a study of sequential checkpoint blockade in melanoma. Profiling relied on immunoSEQ multiplex PCR, and the TCRdb table lists in-frame clones only, not all of them. The data contain 4,500 to 6,000 clones, about a third of them singletons. Sequencing was performed on tumor tissue (inferred from file names), taken from a patient given nivolumab and ipilimumab in sequence. These receptors originate from a human donor with melanoma. Both conserved end residues are part of each CDR3. The D gene is left open where the match is weak. Size values are once, few and many counts, or a class for expanded clones, and some rows have none.

clone size: .
J gene: TRBJ2-3
V gene: TRBV6-8
D gene: TRBD1
CDR3 DNA: TGTGCCAGCAGTTACGGGGACAGGGTGAGCACAGATACGCAGTATTTT
CDR3 protein: CASSYGDRVSTDTQYF

clone size: few
J gene: TRBJ1-5
V gene: TRBV28
D gene: .
CDR3 DNA: TGTGCCAGCAGTTCCGCGGACGCTTTTCAGCCCCAGCATTTT
CDR3 protein: CASSSADAFQPQHF

clone size: few
J gene: TRBJ2-2
V gene: TRBV11-3
D gene: .
CDR3 DNA: TGTGCCAGCAGCTTAGATCCGGGGGCGGGTCCCGGGGAGCTGTTTTTT
CDR3 protein: CASSLDPGAGPGELFF

clone size: .
J gene: TRBJ2-1
V gene: TRBV9
D gene: .
CDR3 DNA: TGTGCCAGCAGCGTAGCCGGGACCTTCTACAATGAGCAGTTCTTC
CDR3 protein: CASSVAGTFYNEQFF

clone size: .
J gene: TRBJ1-5
V gene: TRBV19
D gene: .
CDR3 DNA: TGTGCCAGTATCGATGCCCCTGGTCCCAGCAATCAGCCCCAGCATTTT
CDR3 protein: CASIDAPGPSNQPQHF

clone size: .
J gene: TRBJ2-7
V gene: TRBV11-1
D gene: TRBD1
CDR3 DNA: TGTGCCAGCAGCTTCACAGGGGGCGGCTACGAGCAGTACTTC
CDR3 protein: CASSFTGGGYEQYF

clone size: few
J gene: TRBJ1-1
V gene: TRBV6-4
D gene: .
CDR3 DNA: TGTGCCAGCAGTGAAGCGCTTCAATGGGGGCGAAGCACTGAAGCTTTCTTT
CDR3 protein: CASSEALQWGRSTEAFF

clone size: .
J gene: TRBJ2-1
V gene: TRBV2
D gene: TRBD2
CDR3 DNA: TGTGCCAGCAGTTTAGCGGGGGATAGAGGGTACAATGAGCAGTTCTTC
CDR3 protein: CASSLAGDRGYNEQFF

clone size: few
J gene: TRBJ2-7
V gene: TRBV6-8
D gene: TRBD2
CDR3 DNA: TGTGCCAGCGGGACTAGCGGGGGCGAAAACGAGCAGTACTTC
CDR3 protein: CASGTSGGENEQYF

clone size: .
J gene: TRBJ1-4
V gene: TRBV19
D gene: .
CDR3 DNA: TGTGCCCCACCTAAGGGAAAGGCTAATGAAAAACTGTTTTTT
CDR3 protein: CAPPKGKANEKLFF

clone size: few
J gene: TRBJ2-7
V gene: TRBV9
D gene: TRBD1
CDR3 DNA: TGTGCCAGCATCAGGGAGGGGACAGGGACCTACGAGCAGTACTTC
CDR3 protein: CASIREGTGTYEQYF

clone size: .
J gene: TRBJ2-7
V gene: TRBV19
D gene: TRBD2
CDR3 DNA: TGTGCCAGTAGAGATCTGTCCGCGGGAGGGCCCGGCGAGCAGTACTTC
CDR3 protein: CASRDLSAGGPGEQYF

clone size: .
J gene: TRBJ2-3
V gene: TRBV9
D gene: TRBD1
CDR3 DNA: TGTGCCAGCAGCCCCGGGACAGGCCACACAGATACGCAGTATTTT
CDR3 protein: CASSPGTGHTDTQYF

clone size: .
J gene: TRBJ1-4
V gene: TRBV30
D gene: .
CDR3 DNA: TGTGCCTGGGAGAGTGATAATGAAAAACTGTTTTTT
CDR3 protein: CAWESDNEKLFF

clone size: once
J gene: TRBJ1-2
V gene: TRBV29-1
D gene: TRBD1
CDR3 DNA: TGCAGCGTTGAACCGGGGGACAGGGGTGGCTACACCTTC
CDR3 protein: CSVEPGDRGGYTF

clone size: .
J gene: TRBJ2-2
V gene: TRBV6-8
D gene: .
CDR3 DNA: TGTGCCAGCAAACGACTAGTGAACACCGGGGAGCTGTTTTTT
CDR3 protein: CASKRLVNTGELFF

clone size: once
J gene: TRBJ2-2
V gene: TRBV19
D gene: TRBD2
CDR3 DNA: TGTGCCAGTTCCCGGACTAGCGCACCGAACACCGGGGAGCTGTTTTTT
CDR3 protein: CASSRTSAPNTGELFF

clone size: .
J gene: TRBJ1-1
V gene: TRBV10-3
D gene: .
CDR3 DNA: TGTGCCATCAGTGAGAGGGGAGGGAACACTGAAGCTTTCTTT
CDR3 protein: CAISERGGNTEAFF

clone size: .
J gene: TRBJ2-3
V gene: TRBV28
D gene: .
CDR3 DNA: TGTGCCAGCAGTTCGACCGGGACGGGAGCAGATACGCAGTATTTT
CDR3 protein: CASSSTGTGADTQYF

clone size: .
J gene: TRBJ2-2
V gene: TRBV29-1
D gene: TRBD1
CDR3 DNA: TGCAGCGTGTTAAGGGGGCTCCAGAACACCGGGGAGCTGTTTTTT
CDR3 protein: CSVLRGLQNTGELFF

clone size: few
J gene: TRBJ1-5
V gene: TRBV6-8
D gene: TRBD1
CDR3 DNA: TGTGCCAGCAGTGTCGACAGGGGTCAGAATCAGCCCCAGCATTTT
CDR3 protein: CASSVDRGQNQPQHF

clone size: .
J gene: TRBJ2-5
V gene: TRBV12-5
D gene: .
CDR3 DNA: TGTGCTAGTGCGGGAGATGTAGGAGAGACCCAGTACTTC
CDR3 protein: CASAGDVGETQYF

clone size: .
J gene: TRBJ2-7
V gene: TRBV10-2
D gene: TRBD2
CDR3 DNA: TGCGCCAGCAGTAGGCAGCGGGAGGGCCGAGGGTACGAGCAGTACTTC
CDR3 protein: CASSRQREGRGYEQYF

clone size: .
J gene: TRBJ1-5
V gene: TRBV6-4
D gene: TRBD1
CDR3 DNA: TGTGCCAGCATTGTTACAGGGGGCCTCAATCAGCCCCAGCATTTT
CDR3 protein: CASIVTGGLNQPQHF

clone size: once
J gene: TRBJ2-2
V gene: TRBV5-1
D gene: .
CDR3 DNA: TGCGCCAGCAGCTTGGCGGGGGGCGGCACCGGGGAGCTGTTTTTT
CDR3 protein: CASSLAGGGTGELFF